The rows below give T cell receptor beta chains drawn from one sample of a study of vaccination and CD4 T cells after COVID-19. Their target antigens are unknown. In TCRdb, the PCR reads were re-called with MiXCR into one record per CDR3 protein. This sample carries roughly 19,000 distinct CDR3 sequences, roughly three fifths of them seen once, and the ten largest clones take 6% to 8%. This sample comprised CD4+ T cells from blood, cultured in vitro, obtained before SARS-CoV-2 vaccination. The source of these receptors is a human donor who had recovered from COVID-19. The CDR3 runs from the conserved cysteine through the conserved F or W. A D gene is named only where the DNA matches it firmly.

d_call j_call v_call cdr3_aa
TRBD2 TRBJ2-1 TRBV7-2 CASSTGTSGRANEQFF
NA TRBJ2-1 TRBV14 CASSQWLDNNEQFF
TRBD1 TRBJ2-2 TRBV19 CASSPGQGATGELFF
TRBD1 TRBJ2-7 TRBV20-1 CSARNSGQGSYEQYF
NA TRBJ1-6 TRBV12-3/TRBV12-4 CASSLIAGYNSPLHF
NA TRBJ1-1 TRBV7-9 CASSLYRASNTEAFF
NA TRBJ2-5 TRBV6-5 CASSYSDTRETQYF
NA TRBJ1-1 TRBV7-9 CASSLGEGNRAFF
NA TRBJ1-1 TRBV18 CASSQGGNTEAFF
NA TRBJ2-4 TRBV28 CASRVRGGGALAKNIQYF
NA TRBJ2-7 TRBV6-5 CASSSFRGSSYEQYF
TRBD1 TRBJ2-7 TRBV6-1 CASTRQGVLYF
TRBD1 TRBJ2-1 TRBV28 CASAGTGLVNEQFF
TRBD1 TRBJ1-2 TRBV29-1 CSVSKTDRVHGYTF
TRBD2 TRBJ2-3 TRBV20-1 CSATSGRGTDTQYF
NA TRBJ2-7 TRBV2 CASREPLVGEQYF
TRBD2 TRBJ2-2 TRBV20-1 CSARDQREGTGELFF
TRBD1 TRBJ2-1 TRBV4-1 CASRNPSGTGGRSYNEQFF
NA TRBJ1-6 TRBV7-8 CASSSSPNSPLHF
TRBD2 TRBJ2-3 TRBV20-1 CSAARLAGAYSSTDTQYF
NA TRBJ2-5 TRBV20-1 CSAGTPRRGSRQETQYF
NA TRBJ2-1 TRBV2 CASTFSNEQFF
NA TRBJ1-3 TRBV10-3 CAIRGYSCRSGNTIYF
NA TRBJ2-5 TRBV7-8 CASAIGRAGQETQYF
TRBD2 TRBJ2-5 TRBV6-1 CASSPGGETQYF
NA TRBJ2-7 TRBV21-1 CARTGVDEQYF
TRBD2 TRBJ2-5 TRBV6-2/TRBV6-3 CASSYSGLERSYNRATQCF
TRBD2 TRBJ2-1 TRBV7-3 CASSLTPGLAGVNEQFF
NA TRBJ2-5 TRBV19 CASSIGGARGETQYF
NA TRBJ1-1 TRBV28 CASSPTGGSTEAFF
NA TRBJ2-3 TRBV20-1 CSALRGRITDTQYF
TRBD2 TRBJ2-3 TRBV7-2 CASSSPLGTSGGTDTQYF
TRBD1 TRBJ1-2 TRBV28 CASSRTGGVNYGYTF
NA TRBJ2-5 TRBV30 CAWSVYETQYF
TRBD1 TRBJ2-6 TRBV20-1 CSARPGQGDSGANVLTF
TRBD2 TRBJ2-2 TRBV5-1 CASSLLTSGNAGELFF
TRBD1 TRBJ1-2 TRBV7-9 CASSTGTASRGNYGYTF
TRBD2 TRBJ2-5 TRBV11-2 CASSLDVFGTSGRYQETQYF
TRBD2 TRBJ2-7 TRBV11-2 CASSRARGAGVYEQYF
NA TRBJ2-7 TRBV6-5 CASSYRGPYEQYF
TRBD2 TRBJ2-1 TRBV7-3 CASSLGGSTYNEQFF
NA TRBJ1-1 TRBV6-2/TRBV6-3 CASSYAENTEAFF
TRBD1 TRBJ2-3 TRBV20-1 CSARAHVGTGEGTQYF
NA TRBJ1-6 TRBV6-5 CASSYQLWTNSPLHF